The 21 T cell receptor beta chains given below trace back to one sample, sequenced in a study of identical twins. TCRdb ran MiXCR on the 5' RACE reads and lists one entry per CDR3 protein. The table records roughly 750,000 distinct CDR3 sequences, around 21% of them present only once. These data were also reused for a study on T cells expressing NK-cell markers.

Sequencing was done on a sample of PBMCs. The receptors stem from a woman aged 18-29 years in good health.

This clonotype was seen once. The V and J genes are TRBV5-5 and TRBJ2-5; 9 bases map to TRBD2. Germline V gene sequence: CDR1 SGHKS, CDR2 YYEKEE (reference sequence). CDR3 length: 14 residues. Trimming at V came to 2 bases and at J to 5 bases, leaving 4 bases not matched to a gene. Here the CDR3 DNA reads TGTGCCAGCAGCTTCCCGCTAGCGGGGGAGACCCAGTACTTC. As protein: CASSFPLAGETQYF.

This chain uses TRBV6-1 with TRBJ1-2, with 12 nucleotides matching TRBD1. From germline, CDR1 is MNHNS and CDR2 SASEGT. After removal of 5 bases from V and 4 bases from J, the junction contained 11 bases not matched to a gene. The CDR3 covers 17 residues. The CDR3 region has the DNA TGTGCCAGCAGTCAATACCCGGGACAGGGGGCGTTCTATGGCTACACCTTC. The encoded protein is CASSQYPGQGAFYGYTF.

The chain combines TRBV29-1 with TRBJ2-1, with 13 bases matching TRBD2. With 0 bases clipped from V and 8 bases from J, the junction kept 10 bases outside the gene matches. This CDR3 contains 17 residues. Germline CDR1 SQVTM, CDR2 ANQGSEA. The CDR3 nucleotides are TGCAGCGTTGAAGAATTTGCAGGACTAGCGGGAGTCGATGAGCAGTTCTTC. This translates into CSVEEFAGLAGVDEQFF.

The chain couples TRBV7-2 to TRBJ1-6; 8 nucleotides align to TRBD1. Germline V lookup: CDR1 SGHTA, CDR2 FQGNSA. V lost 3 bases and J lost 7; bases outside the gene matches: 5. The length of the CDR3 is 15 residues. CDR3: CASSFRDRWNSPLHF. In DNA form, the CDR3 reads TGTGCCAGCAGCTTCCGGGACAGGTGGAATTCACCCCTCCACTTT.

The sample holds a few counts of this clonotype. CDR3 loop: CASSQDTYSGNTIYF. CDR3 sequence (DNA): TGTGCCAGCAGCCAAGATACCTACTCTGGAAACACCATATATTTT. The V and J genes are TRBV3-1 and TRBJ1-3; D unresolved. The V end lost 0 bases, the J end lost 0 bases, and 6 bases lay between the germline ends. In germline, CDR1 is LGHDT, CDR2 YNNKEL (reference sequence). This CDR3 spans 15 amino acids.

This clonotype has ten or more counts. The rearrangement links TRBV20-1 to TRBJ2-7; D not certain. CDR1 DFQATT and CDR2 SNEGSKA come from the germline V gene (reference sequence). Trimming removed 2 bases from V and 0 bases from J, with 11 bases in between. The CDR3 spans 14 residues. This CDR3 is CSARPRLSSYEQYF. In nucleotides, the CDR3 is TGCAGTGCTAGACCTCGACTGAGCTCCTACGAGCAGTACTTC.

This chain connects TRBV7-9 to TRBJ1-3; 7 bases match TRBD1. Germline V gives CDR1 SEHNR, CDR2 FQNEAQ (reference sequence). CDR3 length equals 14 residues. V lost 5 bases, J lost 7 bases, and 8 bases stayed unmatched. Written as DNA, the CDR3 is TGTGCCAGCAGCACAGGGGCGCGCGGGAACACCATATATTTT. Its protein is CASSTGARGNTIYF.

This clonotype was seen ten or more times. The chain has TRBV5-1 and TRBJ2-1; the D is unclear. The CDR3 consists of 16 residues. Germline-derived CDR1 and CDR2 are SGHRS and YFSETQ. V was cut by 6 bases and J by 0 bases, with 16 bases left in between. CDR3 in amino acids: CASTPDSTSSYNEQFF. The CDR3 region has the DNA TGCGCCAGCACCCCTGACTCGACCAGCTCCTACAATGAGCAGTTCTTC. The full variable domain, with the rest looked up from reference TRBV5-1 and TRBJ2-1, is KAGVTQTPRYLIKTRGQQVTLSCSPISGHRSVSWYQQTPGQGLQFLFEYFSETQRNKGNFPGRFSGRQFSNSRSEMNVSTLELGDSALYLCASTPDSTSSYNEQFFGPGTRLTVL.

The V and J genes are TRBV21-1 and TRBJ2-5. TRBV21-1 represents a pseudogene. This CDR3 spans 13 amino acids. CDR3 in DNA: TGTGCCTGGATTTGTGGTACCAAAGAGACCCAGTACTTC. It specifies CAWICGTKETQYF.

This clonotype came up a few times. This chain joins TRBV6-1 and TRBJ2-2; no firm D call. This CDR3 has 14 residues. Trimming took off 7 bases at V and 6 bases at J, with 15 bases between the two ends. Germline V gives CDR1 MNHNS, CDR2 SASEGT. The CDR3: CASTSSAPAGELFF. As DNA, the CDR3 is TGTGCCAGCACCTCTAGTGCTCCCGCCGGGGAGCTGTTTTTT.

The table lists this clonotype with a few counts. The chain has TRBV5-1 and TRBJ1-6; D might be TRBD1 (5 bases). With 2 bases removed from V and 9 bases from J, the gap between germline ends came to 6 bases. Germline-derived CDR1 and CDR2 are SGHRS and YFSETQ. This CDR3 has 12 amino acids. The CDR3 nucleotides are TGCGCCAGCAGCTTAGGGGTTTCACCCCTCCACTTT. As protein: CASSLGVSPLHF. Supplemented by reference TRBV5-1 and TRBJ1-6, the full variable domain reads KAGVTQTPRYLIKTRGQQVTLSCSPISGHRSVSWYQQTPGQGLQFLFEYFSETQRNKGNFPGRFSGRQFSNSRSEMNVSTLELGDSALYLCASSLGVSPLHFGNGTRLTVT.

The rearrangement joins TRBV20-1 to TRBJ2-7; D unclear. CDR3 size: 12 residues. Trimming left V 7 bases short and J 2 bases short, with 12 bases between. Germline-derived CDR1 and CDR2 are DFQATT and SNEGSKA (reference sequence). DNA for the CDR3: TGCAGTGTCCTGTCGGGCCCCTACGAGCAGTACTTC. Its translation: CSVLSGPYEQYF.

The V gene is TRBV5-6, the J gene TRBJ2-1; either TRBD1 or TRBD2 may supply D (5 bases each). The CDR3 contains 16 residues. Trimming took off 8 bases at V and 2 bases at J, with 20 bases between the two ends. Germline CDR1 reads SGHDT; CDR2 reads YYEEEE. The CDR3 sequence: CASLKWEGTTYNEQFF. CDR3 coding DNA: TGTGCCAGTCTCAAGTGGGAAGGGACCACCTACAATGAGCAGTTCTTC.

This clonotype has more than one count but fewer than ten. The genes are TRBV10-3 and TRBJ1-3; tentatively, D is TRBD1 (5 bases). This CDR3 comprises 13 residues. Germline V lookup: CDR1 ENHRY, CDR2 SYGVKD. V lost 7 bases, J lost 4 bases, and 11 bases lay in between. Written as DNA, the CDR3 is TGTGCCATCACTGGGGCCGAGGGAAACACCATATATTTT. It is translated as CAITGAEGNTIYF.

This rearrangement joins TRBV29-1 to TRBJ2-1; possibly TRBD1 for D (5 bases). V was trimmed by 1 base and J by 5 bases, leaving 15 bases between them. In germline, CDR1 is SQVTM, CDR2 ANQGSEA. CDR3 length: 15 amino acids. CDR3 DNA sequence: TGCAGCGTTGAAGGCCTCGCACAAGGGGACAATGAGCAGTTCTTC. Amino acids: CSVEGLAQGDNEQFF.

The genes are TRBV12-3 or TRBV12-4 and TRBJ1-5, with 7 bases matching TRBD1. The V and J ends lost 7 bases and 7 bases, in that order; junction bases with no gene match: 10. The CDR3 sequence is 14 residues long. CDR3 sequence: CASTSRQGWQPQHF. In DNA, the CDR3 is TGTGCCAGCACCTCTCGACAGGGTTGGCAGCCCCAGCATTTT.

The rearrangement uses TRBV29-1 and TRBJ2-3; the D gene is possibly TRBD2 (6 bases). With 7 bases removed from V and 2 bases from J, the gap between germline ends came to 13 bases. The CDR3 extends over 13 amino acids. Per germline, CDR1 SQVTM and CDR2 ANQGSEA. Written as DNA, the CDR3 is TGCAGCGACCGGGACTTAAACACAGATACGCAGTATTTT. Protein sequence: CSDRDLNTDTQYF.

The CDR3 loop is CSAQTSFYSNQPQHF. CDR3 DNA sequence: TGCAGTGCCCAAACGTCCTTTTATAGCAATCAGCCCCAGCATTTT. This sequence joins TRBV20-1 and TRBJ1-5; D remains unclear. This CDR3 is 15 amino acids long. V lost 6 bases and J lost 0, with 15 bases in between. The V gene's germline CDR1 is DFQATT and CDR2 SNEGSKA (reference sequence).

This chain links TRBV27 with TRBJ2-2; TRBD1 aligns across 8 bases. V was pared by 3 bases and J by 8 bases, with 14 bases of the junction left unmatched. Germline CDR1 reads MNHEY; CDR2 reads SMNVEV (reference sequence). The CDR3 is made up of 17 amino acids. The CDR3 reads CASSLDRVLAGLGELFF. For the CDR3, the DNA is TGTGCCAGCAGTTTGGACAGGGTGTTAGCTGGTTTGGGGGAGCTGTTTTTT.

The rearrangement uses TRBV11-2 and TRBJ2-1, with 10 bases identical to TRBD2. Trimming at V came to 5 bases and at J to 2 bases, leaving 9 bases not matched to a gene. The CDR3 sequence is 17 residues long. Looked up from germline, CDR1 is SGHAT and CDR2 is FQNNGV. In DNA, the CDR3 is TGTGCCAGCAGCCGTTTACGAGCGGGAGGGCCCTACAATGAGCAGTTCTTC. Translated, it gives CASSRLRAGGPYNEQFF.

The V gene is TRBV12-3 or TRBV12-4, the J gene TRBJ2-3; TRBD2 is a possible D gene (5 bases). This CDR3 is built from 15 residues. V dropped 7 bases and J dropped 5 bases, with 19 bases sitting between them. The CDR3 DNA is TGTGCCAGCACCGGGCAGGCGGGTAGAGGAGATACGCAGTATTTT. Residues: CASTGQAGRGDTQYF.